The 25 T cell receptor beta chains presented below share a single source sample, sequenced in a study of cytomegalovirus exposure and HLA in healthy donors. Use of 60 Vbeta and 13 Jbeta primers characterized the PCR. Using immunoSEQ multiplex PCR, the repertoire was profiled, and TCRdb retains in-frame clones only, with some absent. The table lists some 150,000 clones, approximately 79% of them singletons. The sequencing input was PBMCs. These receptors all stem from a woman aged 25-40 years in good health and CMV-seronegative.

This rearrangement joins TRBV30 to TRBJ1-5; 8 positions match TRBD1. The V segment lost 3 bases and the J segment 1 base; nucleotides outside the gene matches: 2. This CDR3 is 14 amino acids long. Germline lookup yields CDR1 GTSNPN and CDR2 SVGIG (reference sequence). The CDR3 here is CAWSAGGSNQPQHF. CDR3 nucleotides: TGTGCCTGGAGCGCAGGGGGCAGCAATCAGCCCCAGCATTTT.

Here the CDR3 DNA reads TGTGCCAGCAGCATACAGGGAAATCAGCCCCAGCATTTT. Encoded protein: CASSIQGNQPQHF. The chain carries TRBV5-4 and TRBJ1-5, with D tentatively TRBD1 (6 bases). The CDR3 contains 13 residues. Germline loops: CDR1 SGHNT, CDR2 YYREEE (reference sequence). V was trimmed by 4 bases and J by 4 bases, leaving 9 bases between them.

The chain links TRBV25-1 to TRBJ2-3; 9 nucleotides match TRBD2. Germline trimming cut 6 bases from V and 6 bases from J; bases unmatched to any gene: 7. This CDR3 is built from 14 residues. Germline lookup yields CDR1 MGHDK and CDR2 SYGVNS. CDR3 residues: CASSPGLAADTQYF. The DNA of the CDR3 is TGTGCCAGCAGCCCGGGACTAGCAGCCGATACGCAGTATTTT.

The chain combines TRBV7-9 with TRBJ1-3, with a weak D call TRBD1 (5 bases). V was shortened by 1 base and J by 2 bases, with 18 bases between the two germline ends. Germline CDR1 reads SEHNR; CDR2 reads FQNEAQ (reference sequence). This CDR3 spans 18 amino acids. This chain's CDR3 is CASSLGQGAGMAGNTIYF. The CDR3 DNA follows: TGTGCCAGCAGCTTAGGGCAAGGTGCAGGGATGGCTGGAAACACCATATATTTT. The whole variable domain, remainder taken from reference TRBV7-9 and TRBJ1-3, is DTGVSQNPRHKITKRGQNVTFRCDPISEHNRLYWYRQTLGQGPEFLTYFQNEAQLEKSRLLSDRFSAERPKGSFSTLEIQRTEQGDSAMYLCASSLGQGAGMAGNTIYFGEGSWLTVV.

V is TRBV19 and J is TRBJ2-2, with 7 positions matching TRBD2. The CDR3 covers 16 residues. V dropped 0 bases and J dropped 0; count of bases not matched to a gene: 1. From germline, CDR1 is LNHDA and CDR2 SQIVND (reference sequence). Here the CDR3 reads CASSIEGGSNTGELFF. For the CDR3, the DNA is TGTGCCAGTAGTATAGAGGGGGGGTCGAACACCGGGGAGCTGTTTTTT. The variable domain in full, completed from reference TRBV19 and TRBJ2-2, reads DGGITQSPKYLFRKEGQNVTLSCEQNLNHDAMYWYRQDPGQGLRLIYYSQIVNDFQKGDIAEGYSVSREKKESFPLTVTSAQKNPTAFYLCASSIEGGSNTGELFFGEGSRLTVL.

The V call is TRBV10-3, the J call TRBJ1-1, with 8 bases lining up with TRBD1. Unmatched junction bases numbered 9, after V lost 6 bases and J lost 6 bases. This CDR3 contains 14 residues. Germline V gene lookup returns CDR1 ENHRY and CDR2 SYGVKD. The CDR3 sequence: CAISDRDRSSEAFF. CDR3 nucleotides: TGTGCCATCAGCGACCGGGACAGGTCCTCTGAAGCTTTCTTT.

This chain uses TRBV4-1 with TRBJ2-2, with 9 positions matching TRBD1. CDR1 is MGHRA, CDR2 YSYEKL, per germline. The CDR3 covers 16 residues. V was pared by 1 base and J by 9 bases, with 9 bases of the junction left unmatched. CDR3 residues: CASSQAPGQGFRELFF. CDR3 nucleotides: TGCGCCAGCAGCCAAGCGCCGGGACAGGGTTTCAGGGAGCTGTTTTTT.

This clone was detected a few times. The chain recombines TRBV5-1 with TRBJ2-1; TRBD2 matches at 8 bases. From germline, CDR1 is SGHRS and CDR2 YFSETQ. This CDR3 spans 15 amino acids. The V gene end was trimmed by 2 bases and the J gene end by 3 bases; junction bases not matched to a gene: 4. The CDR3 DNA sequence: TGCGCCAGCAGCTTAGTGGCGGGAGGCTACAATGAGCAGTTCTTC. It specifies CASSLVAGGYNEQFF.

The V call is TRBV7-2, the J call TRBJ1-6, with TRBD1 matching over 7 bases. The length of the CDR3 is 17 residues. CDR1 is SGHTA, CDR2 FQGNSA, per germline. The trim removed 4 bases at V and 9 bases at J, leaving 15 bases unmatched. CDR3 in DNA: TGTGCCAGCAGCTCGCGGCTGCCCGGTTACAGGGGTTCACCCCTCCACTTT. Translation: CASSSRLPGYRGSPLHF.

This clone was seen once. The chain has TRBV6-5 and TRBJ1-2, with D perhaps matching TRBD1 (6 bases). The germline CDR1 and CDR2 sequences are MNHEY and SVGAGI. This CDR3 is built from 14 residues. V was trimmed by 5 bases and J by 7 bases, leaving 17 bases between them. The CDR3 reads CASSATQGTGGYTF. Written as DNA, the CDR3 is TGTGCCAGCAGTGCAACACAGGGAACTGGTGGCTACACCTTC.

The chain uses TRBV6-4 and TRBJ2-2; TRBD2 is a possible D gene (5 bases). This CDR3 has 15 residues. Germline loops: CDR1 MRHNA, CDR2 SNTAGT. With 4 bases removed from V and 7 bases from J, the gap between germline ends came to 16 bases. CDR3 loop: CASSVVRLLDGELFF. CDR3 coding DNA: TGTGCCAGCAGTGTCGTCCGGCTACTAGACGGGGAGCTGTTTTTT.

The table lists this clone with a count of one. V is TRBV6-5 and J is TRBJ1-2; 11 bases align to TRBD1. Per the germline V gene, CDR1 is MNHEY and CDR2 is SVGAGI. Losses at the gene ends were 6 bases for V and 8 bases for J; bases not matched to a gene: 2. The CDR3 loop spans 12 amino acids. This CDR3 reads CASRDRGRGYTF. The CDR3 coding sequence is TGTGCCAGCAGGGACAGGGGGCGCGGCTACACCTTC.

The V and J genes are TRBV7-9 and TRBJ1-6; D perhaps matches TRBD1 (5 bases). Trimming took off 5 bases at V and 6 bases at J, with 11 bases between the two ends. Germline assignment: CDR1 SEHNR and CDR2 FQNEAQ (reference sequence). The CDR3 spans 14 residues. The CDR3 loop reads CASSPRGGNSPLHF. CDR3 bases: TGTGCCAGCAGCCCCCGGGGGGGTAATTCACCCCTCCACTTT.

The chain recombines TRBV16 with TRBJ1-4, with D perhaps TRBD1 (5 bases). The V end lost 4 bases, the J end lost 0 bases, and 12 bases lay between the germline ends. The germline CDR1 and CDR2 sequences are KGHSY and FQNENV. The CDR3 runs to 16 residues. The CDR3 sequence: CASSLAGPATNEKLFF. The CDR3, as DNA: TGTGCCAGCAGCCTCGCAGGGCCAGCAACTAATGAAAAACTGTTTTTT.

This clone has ten or more counts. The chain couples TRBV5-1 to TRBJ1-1; 8 bases match TRBD1. CDR1 and CDR2 from the germline V gene are SGHRS and YFSETQ. The CDR3 loop spans 18 amino acids. V shed 2 bases, J shed 1 base, and the junction held 13 bases outside the gene matches. The CDR3: CASSFHGTGRRKNTEAFF. The DNA of the CDR3 is TGCGCCAGCAGCTTCCATGGGACAGGTCGACGTAAGAACACTGAAGCTTTCTTT.

V usage is TRBV5-1 and J usage is TRBJ2-2; 11 bases are a match to TRBD2. Germline assignment: CDR1 SGHRS and CDR2 YFSETQ. V lost 4 bases to trimming and J lost 0 bases; unmatched junction nucleotides: 14. The CDR3 contains 20 residues. CDR3: CASSPRFRLAGGANTGELFF. In DNA, the CDR3 is TGCGCCAGCAGCCCCCGTTTTCGCCTAGCGGGGGGTGCGAACACCGGGGAGCTGTTTTTT. Based on the CDR3 plus reference TRBV5-1 and TRBJ2-2, the full variable domain is KAGVTQTPRYLIKTRGQQVTLSCSPISGHRSVSWYQQTPGQGLQFLFEYFSETQRNKGNFPGRFSGRQFSNSRSEMNVSTLELGDSALYLCASSPRFRLAGGANTGELFFGEGSRLTVL.

The table lists this clone with a few counts. The V and J genes are TRBV6-1 and TRBJ1-2; D unclear. The germline V gene encodes CDR1 MNHNS and CDR2 SASEGT. Trimming left V 0 bases short and J 3 bases short, with 14 bases between. The CDR3 consists of 16 residues. Written as DNA, the CDR3 is TGTGCCAGCAGTGAAGCGGCAGTCACAGCCCACTATGGCTACACCTTC. Its protein product is CASSEAAVTAHYGYTF.

The J gene is TRBJ2-5, the V gene TRBV9; no firm D call. The CDR3 loop spans 14 amino acids. The V end lost 0 bases, the J end lost 1 base, and 7 bases lay between the germline ends. CDR1 is SGDLS, CDR2 YYNGEE, per germline. The CDR3 sequence is CASSVAQIQETQYF. The DNA for the CDR3 is TGTGCCAGCAGCGTAGCGCAGATCCAAGAGACCCAGTACTTC.

This clone was recorded only once. The CDR3 nucleotides are TGTGCCATCAGCCCCTCGGTTCCGCAAGAGACCCAGTACTTC. Translation gives CAISPSVPQETQYF. The rearrangement links TRBV10-3 to TRBJ2-5; unclear D gene. This CDR3 is 14 amino acids long. Trimming removed 6 bases from V and 2 bases from J, with 13 bases in between. Germline CDR1 is ENHRY and CDR2 is SYGVKD.

The rearrangement links TRBV19 to TRBJ2-1; 9 nucleotides agree with TRBD2. Trimming cost V 3 bases and J 0 bases; bases outside gene matches: 6. From germline, CDR1 is LNHDA and CDR2 SQIVND (reference sequence). The CDR3 has 17 residues. As DNA, the CDR3 is TGTGCCAGTAGTATCCTAGTTAGCGGGAGCTCCTACAATGAGCAGTTCTTC. It specifies CASSILVSGSSYNEQFF. Full variable domain (outside the CDR3, taken from reference TRBV19 and TRBJ2-1): DGGITQSPKYLFRKEGQNVTLSCEQNLNHDAMYWYRQDPGQGLRLIYYSQIVNDFQKGDIAEGYSVSREKKESFPLTVTSAQKNPTAFYLCASSILVSGSSYNEQFFGPGTRLTVL.

This clone showed up just once. The chain has TRBV27 and TRBJ1-2, with TRBD1 matching over 8 bases. Germline V gene lookup returns CDR1 MNHEY and CDR2 SMNVEV (reference sequence). This CDR3 contains 13 residues. With V trimmed by 6 bases and J by 8 bases, 8 bases remained unmatched. CDR3: CASRPGQGAGYTF. The DNA of the CDR3 is TGTGCCAGCAGACCCGGGCAGGGGGCGGGCTACACCTTC.

The V call is TRBV5-1, the J call TRBJ1-5; D unresolved. V was pared by 0 bases and J by 4 bases, with 11 bases between. Looked up from germline, CDR1 is SGHRS and CDR2 is YFSETQ. The CDR3 contains 15 residues. The CDR3 loop reads CASSLAGVANQPQHF. CDR3 nucleotide sequence: TGCGCCAGCAGCTTGGCCGGGGTGGCAAATCAGCCCCAGCATTTT.

The rearrangement links TRBV9 to TRBJ1-6; TRBD1 is a possible D gene (6 bases). V dropped 3 bases and J dropped 2 bases, with 12 bases sitting between them. The CDR3 extends over 16 amino acids. The germline V gene has CDR1 SGDLS and CDR2 YYNGEE. The CDR3 region has the DNA TGTGCCAGCAGCGAGCACAGGGACCCCTATAATTCACCCCTCCACTTT. It codes for CASSEHRDPYNSPLHF.

The chain has TRBV4-3 and TRBJ2-6; TRBD2 might be the D (6 bases). Trimming pared 4 bases from V and 0 bases from J, leaving 10 bases between. Germline V lookup: CDR1 LGHNA, CDR2 YSLEER. This CDR3 region has 16 residues. The DNA for the CDR3 is TGCGCCAGCAGCCCGGGACTGCCCTCTGGGGCCAACGTCCTGACTTTC. This codes for CASSPGLPSGANVLTF.

The chain links TRBV10-3 to TRBJ2-7; maybe TRBD2 (6 bases). CDR3 length: 13 residues. The germline V gene has CDR1 ENHRY and CDR2 SYGVKD. Trimming removed 0 bases at V and 6 bases at J, with 9 bases between. The CDR3 loop is CAISESGGAEQYF. The CDR3 nucleotides read TGTGCCATCAGTGAGTCGGGGGGAGCCGAGCAGTACTTC.